This entry features one T cell receptor (beta chain) sequence. Its antigen is as yet unknown. These data come from a study of cytomegalovirus exposure and HLA in healthy donors. The wider study: It was reported in a later analysis that the same platform had been used for the roughly 110 validation repertoires as for the roughly 650 first-cohort repertoires. Study-wide results and limits: Among TCR beta chains, those listed as cytomegalovirus-associated numbered over 150. The tendency of first-cohort TCR clusters to co-occur in the 110 or so validation repertoires emerged from a later analysis. Most TCRs appeared rarely, but some public TCRs recurred in many donors.

Between the trimmed V and J ends, which lost 0 bases and 7 bases, there was a span of 15 bases. Germline V gene sequence: CDR1 MNHNY, CDR2 SVGAGI (reference sequence). The CDR3 is 16 residues long. Assay: immunoSEQ multiplex PCR; the TCRdb copy retains only in-frame clones and omits some. The table includes 150,000 to 200,000 clones, roughly 84% detected once. The V call is TRBV6-6, the J call TRBJ1-4; unclear D gene. The source material was PBMCs. This sequence originates from a man between 18 and 35 years old in good health and CMV-seropositive. CDR3 region: CASSYSEFGRVEKLFF. Here the CDR3 DNA reads TGTGCCAGCAGTTACTCTGAGTTCGGGAGGGTTGAAAAACTGTTTTTT.